The T cell receptor (beta chain) described here comes from a study of cytotoxic CD8 clonotypes in ibrutinib-treated CLL. Study background: Patient counts were about 12 relapsed/refractory, roughly 15 treatment-naive and about 17 IGHV unmutated.

The method was immunoSEQ multiplex PCR; TCRdb's version includes in-frame clones alone and lacks a portion of them. The sample holds some 63,000 clones; 90% are singletons and the top ten take around 3.1%. Germline V gives CDR1 SGHRS, CDR2 YFSETQ. CDR3 length equals 18 residues. V was cut by 3 bases and J by 0 bases, with 21 bases left in between. The genes are TRBV5-1 and TRBJ1-1; D may be TRBD1 (6 bases). The clonotype originates from a human donor with chronic lymphocytic leukemia. The starting material was PBMCs, obtained after 12 months of ibrutinib treatment. In nucleotides, the CDR3 is TGCGCCAGCAGCTGGCCGACAGGCGACCTTCGAATGAACACTGAAGCTTTCTTT. This encodes CASSWPTGDLRMNTEAFF.